The entry that follows covers one T cell receptor beta chain sequence. Its specificity is unknown. The data belong to a study of shared clonotypes between healthy human individuals. Study details: CD8 memory received one plate per donor, CD8 naive two, CD4 memory three and CD4 naive three.

Assay runs were performed at deep level. Each replicate PCR on the sorted subsets used about 220 ng DNA (about 30,000 T cell genomes). Data came from immunoSEQ multiplex PCR; TCRdb stores just in-frame clones and leaves some out. This sample has roughly 300,000 clones; more than 75% occur once, and the top ten carry around 15%. V dropped 2 bases and J dropped 2 bases, with 7 bases sitting between them. This CDR3 spans 13 amino acids. Germline V CDR1 and CDR2: SGHNT, YYREEE (reference sequence). Broader study findings: Non-shared clonotypes had lower generation probabilities than clonotypes shared by all four sorted-subset donors.

This TCR derives from a man aged 18 to 29 in good health. Sequencing was carried out using memory CD8+ T cells sorted from blood. This sample's subset: CD45RO+ cells pooled with CCR7-negative TemRA cells. The J gene is TRBJ1-1, the V gene TRBV5-4; D not resolved. In nucleotides, the CDR3 is TGTGCCAGCAGCTTCACAGATAACACTGAAGCTTTCTTT. This gives the protein CASSFTDNTEAFF.